This T cell receptor (beta chain) was sequenced for a study of T cell responses to AZD1222 COVID-19 vaccine. Study-wide findings and caveats: Regions left unmutated in variants are reportedly the target of nearly half of spike-specific TCRs. Spike-specific TCR breadth and depth went up after people got two AZD1222 doses. Across the whole spike, CD4 TCRs peaked at regions 160-218 and 743-854. Donors were chiefly white British, with a greater number of females, and clonal diversity was perhaps underestimated.

CDR1 and CDR2 (germline): SGHDT, YYEEEE. The CDR3 is 14 residues long. Losses at the gene ends were 0 bases for V and 7 bases for J; bases not matched to a gene: 7. About this clone: Its target is not known.

Sequencing was performed with immunoSEQ multiplex PCR; in TCRdb, only in-frame clones are kept and a portion is missing. The sample gives 85,000 to 130,000 clones, around 87% of which show up once; 2.5% to 4% is in the top ten. The TCR sequence derives from an adult in good health. Specimen: peripheral blood, collected on day 0 of AZD1222 vaccination. The rearrangement links TRBV5-6 to TRBJ2-7, with 7 nucleotides matching TRBD1. The CDR3 protein is CASSLEGQALEQYF. The CDR3 DNA reads as TGTGCCAGCAGCTTGGAAGGACAGGCGTTGGAGCAGTACTTC.